The 17 T cell receptor beta chains in this list originate from one sample, sequenced in a study of blood T cell repertoires in COVID-19. The data were produced by immunoSEQ multiplex PCR, yet TCRdb's version contains in-frame clones alone and is incomplete. Of fewer than 200,000 clones in the sample, around 90% are singletons; the top ten hold roughly 21%. Sequenced input: peripheral blood. These receptors all stem from a man in his sixties with active or convalescent COVID-19.

The gene calls are TRBV15 and TRBJ2-1; D is possibly TRBD1 (5 bases). Trimming removed 4 bases at V and 7 bases at J, with 17 bases between. CDR1 and CDR2 (germline): LNHNV, YYDKDF (reference sequence). CDR3 length equals 15 residues. CDR3: CATSTDKNFQNEQFF. CDR3 DNA sequence: TGTGCCACCAGCACGGACAAGAACTTTCAGAATGAGCAGTTCTTC.

V and J are TRBV2 and TRBJ1-4, with D perhaps TRBD1 (6 bases). Trimming removed 6 bases from V and 6 bases from J, with 11 bases in between. CDR3 size: 13 residues. Germline V gene lookup returns CDR1 SNHLY and CDR2 FYNNEI. The CDR3 DNA follows: TGTGCCAGCAGCGGACAGCAATATGAAAAACTGTTTTTT. As protein: CASSGQQYEKLFF.

The chain recombines TRBV6-5 with TRBJ1-5, with 8 bases that match TRBD1. This CDR3 spans 13 amino acids. Germline CDR1 and CDR2: MNHEY and SVGAGI. The ends lost 9 bases at V and 4 bases at J; junction bases unmatched: 5. CDR3 nucleotides: TGTGCCAGTAGGGGACAGGCTAATCAGCCCCAGCATTTT. Protein sequence: CASRGQANQPQHF.

The chain links TRBV5-4 to TRBJ2-5; 7 nucleotides agree with TRBD1. The CDR3 is 15 amino acids. Germline CDR1 and CDR2: SGHNT and YYREEE (reference sequence). Trimming took 0 bases from V and 1 from J; bases not matched to a gene: 3. The CDR3: CASSLVQGVQETQYF. The DNA of the CDR3 is TGTGCCAGCAGCTTGGTTCAGGGGGTCCAAGAGACCCAGTACTTC. Supplemented by reference TRBV5-4 and TRBJ2-5, the full variable domain reads ETGVTQSPTHLIKTRGQQVTLRCSSQSGHNTVSWYQQALGQGPQFIFQYYREEENGRGNFPPRFSGLQFPNYSSELNVNALELDDSALYLCASSLVQGVQETQYFGPGTRLLVL.

The genes are TRBV5-6 and TRBJ2-1; 8 nucleotides line up with TRBD2. Looked up from germline, CDR1 is SGHDT and CDR2 is YYEEEE. The CDR3 sequence is 15 residues long. Germline trimming cut 0 bases from V and 8 bases from J; bases unmatched to any gene: 7. CDR3 region: CASSLAGGPTDEQFF. The CDR3 DNA follows: TGTGCCAGCAGCTTGGCGGGGGGGCCTACGGATGAGCAGTTCTTC. Full variable domain (remainder filled in from reference TRBV5-6 and TRBJ2-1): DAGVTQSPTHLIKTRGQQVTLRCSPKSGHDTVSWYQQALGQGPQFIFQYYEEEERQRGNFPDRFSGHQFPNYSSELNVNALLLGDSALYLCASSLAGGPTDEQFFGPGTRLTVL.

This clone has only one observation. The chain links TRBV3-1 (or the pseudogene TRBV3-2) to TRBJ1-2; no clear D gene. V was trimmed by 1 base and J by 7 bases, leaving 10 bases between them. The CDR3 sequence is 13 residues long. Per germline, CDR1 LGHDT and CDR2 YNNKEL (reference sequence). The CDR3: CASSQGAGIGYTF. In nucleotides, the CDR3 is TGTGCCAGCAGCCAAGGGGCGGGAATTGGCTACACCTTC.

The chain joins TRBV30 to TRBJ1-6; D is possibly TRBD1 (5 bases). The CDR3 spans 13 residues. Germline CDR1 GTSNPN, CDR2 SVGIG (reference sequence). Trimming removed 0 bases at V and 10 bases at J, with 10 bases between. The CDR3 spells CAWSVQVESPLHF. Here the CDR3 DNA reads TGTGCCTGGAGTGTACAGGTGGAGTCACCCCTCCACTTT.

To note about this clone: The germline gene is not matched at one end of the junction; a read error may be the cause. V gene TRBV11-2 combines with J gene TRBJ2-1; possibly TRBD2 for D (6 bases). CDR1 is SGHAT and CDR2 is FQNNGV in the germline V gene. CDR3 length: 15 residues. The DNA for the CDR3 is TGTGCCAGCAGCCTCGGGGCTAGCGAATACAGTGAGCAGTTCTTC. Translated, it gives CASSLGASEYSEQFF.

This chain connects TRBV3-1 (or the pseudogene TRBV3-2) to TRBJ1-1; the D is unclear. The CDR3 is made up of 15 amino acids. CDR1 LGHDT and CDR2 YNNKEL come from the germline V gene (reference sequence). Trimming pared 3 bases from V and 3 bases from J, leaving 14 bases between. The CDR3: CASSHSAGWYTEAFF. CDR3 coding DNA: TGTGCCAGCAGCCATAGCGCGGGTTGGTACACTGAAGCTTTCTTT.

The chain recombines TRBV7-2 with TRBJ2-3; 7 nucleotides match TRBD2. In germline, CDR1 is SGHTA, CDR2 FQGNSA. This CDR3 is built from 14 residues. V gave up 4 bases and J gave up 2 bases; unmatched junction bases: 3. CDR3 coding DNA: TGTGCCAGCAGCTCCGGGGGGAACACAGATACGCAGTATTTT. Amino acids: CASSSGGNTDTQYF.

The CDR3 region has the DNA TGTGCCAGCAAGAAGGGGGGGTTCACCGGGGAGCTGTTTTTT. Its protein is CASKKGGFTGELFF. This chain links TRBV6-5 with TRBJ2-2, with D possibly TRBD2 on 7 matching bases. Looked up from germline, CDR1 is MNHEY and CDR2 is SVGAGI. V was cut by 7 bases and J by 4 bases, with 13 bases left in between. This CDR3 contains 14 residues.

The gene calls are TRBV27 and TRBJ1-3, with D maybe TRBD1 (6 bases). Looked up from germline, CDR1 is MNHEY and CDR2 is SMNVEV (reference sequence). The CDR3 length is 15 residues. V lost 4 bases, J lost 3 bases, and 13 bases lay in between. The CDR3 DNA is TGTGCCAGCAGTTCTCTGGGGGCGCGTGGAAACACCATATATTTT. Amino acid sequence: CASSSLGARGNTIYF.

The chain joins TRBV3-1 (or the pseudogene TRBV3-2) to TRBJ1-2; D is ambiguous. Looked up from germline, CDR1 is LGHDT and CDR2 is YNNKEL (reference sequence). The V end was cut by 1 base, the J end by 1 base, with 10 bases between. The CDR3 contains 15 residues. The CDR3 sequence is CASSQATRNNYGYTF. CDR3 nucleotides: TGTGCCAGCAGCCAAGCGACAAGAAATAACTATGGCTACACCTTC.

The rearrangement joins TRBV5-1 to TRBJ2-5, with a tentative D call TRBD1 (6 bases). Germline CDR1 and CDR2: SGHRS and YFSETQ. V lost 0 bases to trimming and J lost 5 bases, with 8 bases between them. This CDR3 comprises 13 residues. The CDR3 region has the DNA TGCGCCAGCAGCTTGGCCCAGGGGGAGACCCAGTACTTC. Translation gives CASSLAQGETQYF.

This clone has only one observation. The rearrangement links TRBV2 to TRBJ1-5; no reliable D call. V dropped 6 bases and J dropped 4 bases, with 16 bases sitting between them. The germline V gene encodes CDR1 SNHLY and CDR2 FYNNEI. This CDR3 is built from 15 residues. The CDR3 protein is CASSRTENVNQPQHF. CDR3 nucleotide sequence: TGTGCCAGCAGCCGCACAGAGAACGTAAATCAGCCCCAGCATTTT.

This chain uses TRBV27 with TRBJ1-1; the D is unclear. Trimming removed 3 bases at V and 1 base at J, with 12 bases between. CDR1 is MNHEY and CDR2 is SMNVEV in the germline V gene (reference sequence). The CDR3 has 15 residues. CDR3 residues: CASSLTFQRNTEAFF. In DNA form, the CDR3 reads TGTGCCAGCAGTTTGACATTCCAGAGGAACACTGAAGCTTTCTTT.

This chain uses TRBV11-2 with TRBJ1-2, with 9 bases identical to TRBD1. Trimming took 6 bases from V and 3 from J; bases not matched to a gene: 5. CDR1 and CDR2 from the germline V gene are SGHAT and FQNNGV. This CDR3 is built from 14 residues. In nucleotides, the CDR3 is TGTGCCAGCAGTCGGACAGGGGCCCACTATGGCTACACCTTC. This gives the protein CASSRTGAHYGYTF.